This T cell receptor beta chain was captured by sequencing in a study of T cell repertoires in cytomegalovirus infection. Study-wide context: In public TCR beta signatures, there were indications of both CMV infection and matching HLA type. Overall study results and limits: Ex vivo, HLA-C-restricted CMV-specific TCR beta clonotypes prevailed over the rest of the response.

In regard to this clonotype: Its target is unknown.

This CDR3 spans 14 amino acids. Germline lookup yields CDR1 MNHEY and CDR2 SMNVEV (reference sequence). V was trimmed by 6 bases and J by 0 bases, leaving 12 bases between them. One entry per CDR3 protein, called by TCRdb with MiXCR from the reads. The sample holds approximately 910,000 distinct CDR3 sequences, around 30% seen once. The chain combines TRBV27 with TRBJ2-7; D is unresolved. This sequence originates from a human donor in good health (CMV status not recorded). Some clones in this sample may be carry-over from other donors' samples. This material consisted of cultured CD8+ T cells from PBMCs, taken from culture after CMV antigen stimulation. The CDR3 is CASRPGLSSYEQYF. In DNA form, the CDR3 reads TGTGCCAGCAGGCCCGGGCTAAGCTCCTACGAGCAGTACTTC.